Listed here are 2 T cell receptor beta chains from one sample, sequenced in a study of blood T cell repertoires in COVID-19. Libraries were prepared by immunoSEQ multiplex PCR; TCRdb keeps only in-frame clonotypes and omits some of them. The sample has 100,000 to 150,000 clones, around 83% seen once; the top ten hold about 5.5%. Input material: peripheral blood. These receptors all stem from a man older than 75 with active or convalescent COVID-19.

J is TRBJ2-5 and V is TRBV21-1; the D call of TRBD1 is as the table states it, not checked on the DNA. TRBV21-1 is annotated as a pseudogene. CDR3 size: 15 residues. CDR3 sequence: CASSKTGSLKETQYF. The CDR3 DNA reads as TGTGCCAGCAGCAAAACAGGCAGTCTAAAAGAGACCCAGTACTTC.

CDR3 loop: CAISESAGMNTEAFF. The CDR3 DNA is TGTGCCATCAGTGAGTCGGCAGGAATGAACACTGAAGCTTTCTTT. This chain uses TRBV10-3 with TRBJ1-1; no clear D gene. Germline CDR1 ENHRY, CDR2 SYGVKD. V lost 0 bases and J lost 0, with 8 bases in between. The CDR3 contains 15 residues.